A single sample is the source of the 28 T cell receptor beta chains below, sequenced in a study of blood T cell repertoires in COVID-19. Profiled with immunoSEQ multiplex PCR; TCRdb holds only in-frame clones, not every one. Of 70,000 to 95,000 clones listed, approximately 92% are singletons. Sequencing input: peripheral blood. Receptor source: a woman aged 60-75 years with active COVID-19.

This chain uses TRBV6-2 or TRBV6-3 with TRBJ1-5, with 8 bases lining up with TRBD1. Germline CDR1 is MNHEY and CDR2 is SVGEGT. The CDR3 length is 12 residues. V dropped 2 bases and J dropped 13; count of bases not matched to a gene: 4. Here the CDR3 reads CASSYTTGGQHF. In DNA, the CDR3 is TGTGCCAGCAGTTACACAACAGGGGGGCAGCATTTT.

In this sample, this clone turned up once. V usage is TRBV9 and J usage is TRBJ2-3, with unresolved D. The ends were cut back, 2 bases at V and 2 bases at J, with 9 bases in the middle. The CDR3 runs 14 residues. CDR1 is SGDLS and CDR2 is YYNGEE in the germline V gene. In nucleotides, the CDR3 is TGTGCCAGCAGCGTGAACGCGTTCACAGATACGCAGTATTTT. It codes for CASSVNAFTDTQYF.

The chain joins TRBV30 to TRBJ2-7, with 7 bases fitting TRBD2. Looked up from germline, CDR1 is GTSNPN and CDR2 is SVGIG (reference sequence). The CDR3 covers 14 residues. V lost 0 bases and J lost 4; bases outside the gene matches: 6. DNA for the CDR3: TGTGCCTGGAGTGTACGGGGAGGGACGTACGAGCAGTACTTC. Its protein is CAWSVRGGTYEQYF.

The chain has TRBV28 and TRBJ1-3; 7 nucleotides line up with TRBD1. CDR1 is MDHEN, CDR2 SYDVKM, per germline. The CDR3 contains 18 residues. Germline trimming cut 6 bases from V and 4 bases from J; bases unmatched to any gene: 18. The DNA of the CDR3 is TGTGCCAGCAGCCACAGGGGAATGGGAGCAAGAAAAGGAAACACCATATATTTT. Its translation: CASSHRGMGARKGNTIYF.

V is TRBV12-5 and J is TRBJ1-4; weak D call: TRBD1 (6 bases). This CDR3 comprises 14 residues. CDR1 is LGHNT, CDR2 FRNRAP, per germline. V was trimmed by 5 bases and J by 5 bases, leaving 12 bases between them. The CDR3 DNA reads TGTGCTAGTGGTCCGGACAGTTTAAATGAAAAACTGTTTTTT. It codes for CASGPDSLNEKLFF.

In nucleotides, the CDR3 is TGTGCCAGCAGCCTAAGACAGGGCCCCGAGACCCAGTACTTC. Protein sequence: CASSLRQGPETQYF. V usage is TRBV3-1 (or the pseudogene TRBV3-2) and J usage is TRBJ2-5, with 7 bases lining up with TRBD1. Trimming cost V 4 bases and J 5 bases; bases outside gene matches: 7. The CDR3 has 14 residues. Germline assignment: CDR1 LGHDT and CDR2 YNNKEL (reference sequence).

The chain recombines TRBV7-6 with TRBJ1-6; tentatively, D is TRBD1 (5 bases). CDR3 size: 14 residues. Trimming shortened V by 4 bases and J by 7 bases, and 11 bases separated the two germline ends. Germline CDR1 reads SGHVS; CDR2 reads FNYEAQ. DNA of the CDR3: TGTGCCAGCAGCTCGGGGGAAGTCAATTCACCCCTCCACTTT. It is translated as CASSSGEVNSPLHF.

Only one count was recorded for this clone. The chain joins TRBV30 to TRBJ1-5; no reliable D call. Between the trimmed V and J ends, which lost 0 bases and 3 bases, there was a span of 12 bases. This CDR3 comprises 15 residues. Germline CDR1 GTSNPN, CDR2 SVGIG (reference sequence). The CDR3 spells CAWSVLGSYNQPQHF. The CDR3 nucleotides read TGTGCCTGGAGTGTCCTGGGCAGCTACAATCAGCCCCAGCATTTT.

V and J are TRBV2 and TRBJ1-6, with D uncertain. Deletions cut 10 bases from V and 0 bases from J, with 13 bases between. CDR3 length: 15 amino acids. Germline assignment: CDR1 SNHLY and CDR2 FYNNEI. CDR3 sequence: CATIERSSYNSPLHF. CDR3 DNA: TGTGCCACCATAGAAAGGAGCTCCTATAATTCACCCCTCCACTTT.

DNA of the CDR3: TGTGCCAGCAGCTTGGGACATCTCCTGAGCGGTGAGCAGTTCTTC. It is translated as CASSLGHLLSGEQFF. The chain employs TRBV7-2 and TRBJ2-1; D possibly corresponds to TRBD1 (6 bases). The V end was cut by 3 bases, the J end by 9 bases, with 18 bases between. In germline, CDR1 is SGHTA, CDR2 FQGNSA. The CDR3 totals 15 residues.

The CDR3 DNA reads TGTGCCAGCAGTTTAGGCGGGCAGGAGGTATTCGAGCAGTACTTC. Its translation is CASSLGGQEVFEQYF. This chain uses TRBV27 with TRBJ2-7; D possibly corresponds to TRBD2 (5 bases). The CDR3 contains 15 residues. Germline V gives CDR1 MNHEY, CDR2 SMNVEV (reference sequence). Trimming removed 2 bases at V and 6 bases at J, with 17 bases between.

This chain uses TRBV6-6 with TRBJ1-5; D might be TRBD1 (5 bases). CDR3 length equals 15 residues. The V and J ends lost 6 bases and 3 bases respectively, with 15 bases between them. Germline V gene data show CDR1 as MNHNY and CDR2 as SVGAGI (reference sequence). CDR3 nucleotides: TGTGCCAGCAGCCAAGGGGCAGGGAACAATCAGCCCCAGCATTTT. Its protein is CASSQGAGNNQPQHF.

The chain carries TRBV27 and TRBJ1-3; maybe TRBD1 (5 bases). V lost 8 bases to trimming and J lost 4 bases, with 24 bases between them. In germline, CDR1 is MNHEY, CDR2 SMNVEV (reference sequence). This CDR3 spans 17 amino acids. CDR3 protein: CASQKAGPKRAGNTIYF. The CDR3 nucleotides read TGTGCCAGCCAAAAGGCGGGGCCGAAACGGGCAGGAAACACCATATATTTT.

The V gene is TRBV15, the J gene TRBJ1-1; a weak D match, TRBD1 (6 bases). V was pared by 5 bases and J by 4 bases, with 14 bases between. The germline V gene encodes CDR1 LNHNV and CDR2 YYDKDF (reference sequence). The CDR3 runs 14 residues. The CDR3 DNA reads TGTGCCACCAGCGAACAGGGATTAAGCACTGAAGCTTTCTTT. It codes for CATSEQGLSTEAFF.

In this sample, this clone turned up once. The chain has TRBV2 and TRBJ2-7; TRBD2 agrees at 11 bases. The junction had 5 bases not matched to a gene; V was cut back by 6 bases and J by 1 base. Germline V gene sequence: CDR1 SNHLY, CDR2 FYNNEI. The CDR3 loop spans 15 amino acids. Here the CDR3 DNA reads TGTGCCAGCAGGCCAATAGCGGGAGGGTCCTACGAGCAGTACTTC. Its translation is CASRPIAGGSYEQYF.

J is TRBJ2-1 and V is TRBV11-3, with TRBD2 matching 7 bases. This CDR3 contains 15 residues. V lost 5 bases to trimming and J lost 6 bases; unmatched junction nucleotides: 10. Germline V CDR1 and CDR2: SGHNT, YENEEA. The CDR3 is CASSIRMGGSNEQFF. CDR3 nucleotide sequence: TGTGCCAGCAGCATTAGAATGGGCGGGAGCAATGAGCAGTTCTTC.

Here the CDR3 reads CASNPDRLNRVYEQYF. The CDR3 DNA sequence: TGTGCCAGCAACCCAGACAGGTTGAACAGGGTCTACGAGCAGTACTTC. The J gene is TRBJ2-7, the V gene TRBV6-2 or TRBV6-3, with a tentative D call TRBD1 (6 bases). Germline-derived CDR1 and CDR2 are MNHEY and SVGEGT. The CDR3 contains 16 residues. V gave up 7 bases and J gave up 3 bases, with 22 bases separating them.

The CDR3 here is CASSLTGTSDLLPYEQYF. CDR3 coding DNA: TGTGCCAGCAGTTTAACCGGGACTAGCGACCTATTACCCTACGAGCAGTACTTC. The V gene is TRBV27, the J gene TRBJ2-7, with 10 positions matching TRBD2. With V trimmed by 2 bases and J by 2 bases, 12 bases remained unmatched. Germline assignment: CDR1 MNHEY and CDR2 SMNVEV (reference sequence). The CDR3 covers 18 residues.

The rearrangement links TRBV5-6 to TRBJ1-1; TRBD1 matches at 7 bases. The V and J ends lost 2 bases and 1 base, in that order; junction bases with no gene match: 2. The CDR3 consists of 14 residues. Per the germline V gene, CDR1 is SGHDT and CDR2 is YYEEEE. This CDR3 is CASSFRQGNTEAFF. DNA for the CDR3: TGTGCCAGCAGCTTTCGACAGGGGAACACTGAAGCTTTCTTT.

The chain employs TRBV24-1 and TRBJ2-5, with 8 positions matching TRBD2. This CDR3 is 15 amino acids long. Germline CDR1 and CDR2: KGHDR and SFDVKD. V gave up 5 bases and J gave up 0 bases; unmatched junction bases: 4. CDR3 nucleotide sequence: TGTGCCACCAGTGCCCCGGGGGGGTACCAAGAGACCCAGTACTTC. The encoded protein is CATSAPGGYQETQYF.

A few counts support this clone. The chain has TRBV7-2 and TRBJ1-5, with TRBD1 matching over 7 bases. Trimming at V came to 5 bases and at J to 9 bases, leaving 16 bases not matched to a gene. CDR1 and CDR2 (germline): SGHTA, FQGNSA. The CDR3 sequence is 16 residues long. CDR3 nucleotide sequence: TGTGCCAGCAGCCCATCGGGGACAGCGGCCCACTTGCCCCAGCATTTT. It specifies CASSPSGTAAHLPQHF.

This chain connects TRBV18 to TRBJ1-1, with D possibly matching TRBD1 (6 bases). The CDR3 length is 14 residues. Trimming removed 3 bases from V and 1 base from J, with 9 bases in between. Germline values: CDR1 KGHSH, CDR2 LQKENI. In DNA, the CDR3 is TGTGCCAGCTCACCCCTGACAGGGAACACTGAAGCTTTCTTT. Residues: CASSPLTGNTEAFF.

The genes are TRBV7-9 and TRBJ2-7, with 7 positions matching TRBD2. Losses at the gene ends were 1 base for V and 4 bases for J; bases not matched to a gene: 4. Germline CDR1 SEHNR, CDR2 FQNEAQ (reference sequence). The CDR3 runs 14 residues. The CDR3: CASSLEGGTYEQYF. The CDR3 DNA follows: TGTGCCAGCAGCTTAGAGGGAGGGACTTACGAGCAGTACTTC.

In its sample, this clone was seen once. The rearrangement links TRBV28 to TRBJ2-3; 11 bases match TRBD2. The CDR3 runs 18 residues. Germline V CDR1 and CDR2: MDHEN, SYDVKM. J was trimmed by 6 bases and V by 2 bases; bases with no gene match: 13. CDR3 DNA: TGTGCCAGCAGTTTAATCCCGGCCACTAGCGGGAGACGGGATACGCAGTATTTT. It translates to CASSLIPATSGRRDTQYF.

This rearrangement joins TRBV4-3 to TRBJ2-7; D gene ambiguous. Trimming left V 0 bases short and J 2 bases short, with 11 bases between. Per the germline V gene, CDR1 is LGHNA and CDR2 is YSLEER. The CDR3 sequence is 15 residues long. CDR3 in DNA: TGCGCCAGCAGCCAAGATCTAGGCAGTCCCTACGAGCAGTACTTC. Translated, it gives CASSQDLGSPYEQYF.

The rearrangement joins TRBV6-5 to TRBJ2-7, with 12 bases identical to TRBD2. Trimming removed 5 bases from V and 6 bases from J; junction bases left unmatched: 8. Germline V gene data show CDR1 as MNHEY and CDR2 as SVGAGI. The CDR3 loop spans 15 amino acids. The CDR3 sequence: CASSHPSGRAFEQYF. The DNA for the CDR3 is TGTGCCAGCAGTCATCCTAGCGGGAGGGCCTTCGAGCAGTACTTC.

The rearrangement links TRBV5-1 to TRBJ2-1; D perhaps matches TRBD1 (5 bases). With 4 bases removed from V and 7 bases from J, the gap between germline ends came to 9 bases. Germline V lookup: CDR1 SGHRS, CDR2 YFSETQ. This CDR3 spans 12 amino acids. The CDR3 protein is CASSLPGNEQFF. In DNA, the CDR3 is TGCGCCAGCAGCCTCCCAGGGAATGAGCAGTTCTTC.

In its sample, this clone was seen once. The genes are TRBV20-1 and TRBJ2-1; D gene uncertain. This CDR3 comprises 10 residues. The germline V and J ends were trimmed by 5 bases and 7 bases, with 6 bases remaining between them. Germline V lookup: CDR1 DFQATT, CDR2 SNEGSKA (reference sequence). As DNA, the CDR3 is TGCAGTGCTGCCCGGAATGAGCAGTTCTTC. Translation: CSAARNEQFF.